These 6 T cell receptor beta chains came from one sample sequenced in a study of cytomegalovirus exposure and HLA in healthy donors. The method was immunoSEQ multiplex PCR; TCRdb's version includes in-frame clones alone and lacks a portion of them. The data hold roughly 76,000 clones, with 90% to 95% observed a single time. Sequencing was carried out using PBMCs. These receptor sequences come from a man between 18 and 35 years old in good health and CMV-seropositive.

V gene TRBV6-4 combines with J gene TRBJ2-1; possible D gene TRBD2, 5 bases. The CDR3 loop spans 15 amino acids. In germline, CDR1 is MRHNA, CDR2 SNTAGT. Deletions cut 9 bases from V and 0 bases from J, with 15 bases between. CDR3 sequence (DNA): TGTGCCAGTTCCATCGGCGGAGGCTCCTACAATGAGCAGTTCTTC. Translating gives CASSIGGGSYNEQFF.

V and J are TRBV28 and TRBJ2-2; the match to TRBD1 covers 9 bases. The CDR3 sequence is 20 residues long. Germline loops: CDR1 MDHEN, CDR2 SYDVKM. V was pared by 8 bases and J by 1 base, with 20 bases of the junction left unmatched. The CDR3 DNA reads TGTGCCAGCCACACCCGCCGGGACAGGGCTGAGCGGGAGAACACCGGGGAGCTGTTTTTT. As protein: CASHTRRDRAERENTGELFF.

The chain combines TRBV7-2 with TRBJ2-7, with 7 bases lining up with TRBD1. This CDR3 contains 16 residues. With 0 bases clipped from V and 3 bases from J, the junction kept 8 bases outside the gene matches. Germline V lookup: CDR1 SGHTA, CDR2 FQGNSA. The CDR3, as DNA: TGTGCCAGCAGCTTAGCAGGCAGCAGGGGGTACTACGAGCAGTACTTC. Its protein product is CASSLAGSRGYYEQYF.

The rearrangement uses TRBV13 and TRBJ2-5; D unresolved. Trimming stripped 3 bases from V and 3 bases from J, with 8 bases between. Germline CDR1 PRHDT, CDR2 FYEKMQ (reference sequence). CDR3 length equals 13 residues. The CDR3 nucleotides are TGTGCCAGCAGCTTTCGTACGGAAGAGACCCAGTACTTC. Its translation is CASSFRTEETQYF.

This chain links TRBV6-5 with TRBJ2-7; D might be TRBD1 (6 bases). V lost 6 bases and J 6 bases, leaving 21 bases between the germline ends. The CDR3 runs 15 residues. Germline CDR1 reads MNHEY; CDR2 reads SVGAGI. This CDR3 reads CASRPRQAILAEQYF. In nucleotides, the CDR3 is TGTGCCAGCAGACCCCGACAGGCAATCCTAGCCGAGCAGTACTTC.

This chain connects TRBV27 to TRBJ2-7; 8 bases are shared with TRBD1. The CDR3 extends over 14 amino acids. The germline CDR1 and CDR2 sequences are MNHEY and SMNVEV (reference sequence). Trimming took 5 bases from V and 6 from J; bases not matched to a gene: 9. DNA of the CDR3: TGTGCCAGCAGTCCCAGGACAGGGTGGGGCGAGCAGTACTTC. This gives the protein CASSPRTGWGEQYF.